In this sample, the clone carrying this T cell receptor (beta chain) turned up once. J lost 7 bases, V lost 2 bases, and 10 bases had no gene match. Germline lookup yields CDR1 KGHSY and CDR2 FQNENV. The length of the CDR3 is 15 residues. The data were obtained in a study of cytomegalovirus exposure and HLA in healthy donors. PCR primers comprised 60 Vbeta and 13 Jbeta primers. Assay used: immunoSEQ multiplex PCR; TCRdb lists only in-frame clones, some missing. This table holds approximately 100,000 clones, more than 75% found once. The sequence came from a woman between 35 and 50 years old in good health and CMV-seronegative. The sample consisted of PBMCs. This chain connects TRBV16 to TRBJ2-7, with 8 bases lining up with TRBD1. The CDR3 protein is CASSQGRTGQGEQYF. The CDR3, as DNA: TGTGCCAGCAGCCAAGGACGGACAGGGCAGGGGGAGCAGTACTTC.